This T cell receptor beta chain was identified in a study of blood T cell repertoires in COVID-19. As for the study in general: The analysed material was cDNA or gDNA that came from T cells, B-cell-depleted T cells, or PBMCs.

Original handling: From reference gene primer amplification, estimates of nucleated cell counts were derived. Repertoires were generated with immunoSEQ multiplex PCR, while TCRdb's copy carries only in-frame clones and drops some. V and J calls and clone size are those listed in that table; D and trimming were worked out from the DNA. The repertoire holds fewer than 400,000 clones, with approximately 86% as singletons. Researchers sorted participants into cohorts using their self-reported clinical history. Each recovered donor of Cohort 3 presented with two negative PCRs, clearance, or symptom resolution. The CDR3 covers 13 residues. Germline V CDR1 and CDR2: MNHEY, SVGAGI. Trimming removed 4 bases at V and 4 bases at J, with 10 bases between.

V is TRBV6-5 and J is TRBJ1-1; D remains unclear. The sequencing sample was made of PBMCs or T cells enriched from blood (not recorded which). The TCR originated in a woman aged 18-29 years who had recovered from COVID-19. The CDR3 DNA reads as TGTGCCAGCAGTTTCCGGTCTATCACTGAAGCTTTCTTT. Amino acid sequence: CASSFRSITEAFF.